This is a list of T cell receptor beta chains from one sample in a study of HIV-infected children after antiretroviral therapy interruption. MiXCR was run by TCRdb on the 3' RACE reads, yielding one entry per CDR3 protein. The sample carries about 89,000 distinct CDR3 sequences, about 6.9% recorded once. Sequenced here: CD45RA+ CD4+ T cells from PBMCs, pooled from several time points, sampled from a donor given antiretroviral therapy, either interrupted or continuous. These receptors originate from a pool of human donors with HIV. CDR3s include the opening cysteine and the closing phenylalanine or tryptophan. The D gene is left open where the match is weak. Rows give clone size only sometimes, using once, few, many, or a class for an expanded clone.

d_call | clone_size | j_call | v_call | cdr3_length | cdr3_nt | cdr3_aa
- | many | TRBJ2-1 | TRBV7-9 | 14 | TGTGCCAGCCAGGGGATGGGCCTTTACAATGAGCAGTTCTTC | CASQGMGLYNEQFF
- | many | TRBJ2-7 | TRBV11-2 | 14 | TGTGCCAGCACCGCACAGGGTATGATCTACGAGCAGTACTTC | CASTAQGMIYEQYF
TRBD2 | - | TRBJ2-7 | TRBV28 | 14 | TGTGCCAGCGCTGGGACTAGCGGAATCTACGAGCAGTACTTC | CASAGTSGIYEQYF
- | many | TRBJ1-3 | TRBV7-8 | 17 | TGTGCCAGCAGCTCAAAAGAGACGTTCAGCTCTGGAAACACCATATATTTT | CASSSKETFSSGNTIYF
- | many | TRBJ2-7 | TRBV7-8 | 14 | TGTGCCAGCAGCCAAGACAGGAATGACTACGAGCAGTACTTC | CASSQDRNDYEQYF
- | many | TRBJ2-1 | TRBV7-2 | 15 | TGTGCCAGCAGCTTAGAAACTGGGTCCTACAATGAGCAGTTCTTC | CASSLETGSYNEQFF
TRBD1 | few | TRBJ2-1 | TRBV24-1 | 16 | TGTGCCACCAGTGGGGCAGGGGGCTCATGGGACAATGAGCAGTTCTTC | CATSGAGGSWDNEQFF
TRBD1 | many | TRBJ2-7 | TRBV5-1 | 14 | TGCGCCAGCCGCGGCGGGACAGGGTTTGACGAGCAGTACTTC | CASRGGTGFDEQYF
- | many | TRBJ1-3 | TRBV12-3/TRBV12-4 | 16 | TGTGCCAGCAGCCCGATGACAGTTCCTTCTGGAAACACCATATATTTT | CASSPMTVPSGNTIYF
- | many | TRBJ2-1 | TRBV10-3 | 14 | TGTGCCATCAGAGCCACTTCTCAGGAGGATGAGCAGTTCTTC | CAIRATSQEDEQFF
- | many | TRBJ2-7 | TRBV12-3/TRBV12-4 | 14 | TGTGCCAGCAGTTTAAGTCCGGGGATAAGCGAGCAGTACTTC | CASSLSPGISEQYF
TRBD1 | many | TRBJ1-5 | TRBV6-1 | 15 | TGTGCCAGCAGTGCCGAACAGGGGGCTGCCCAGCCCCAGCATTTT | CASSAEQGAAQPQHF
TRBD1 | many | TRBJ2-7 | TRBV5-1 | 12 | TGCGCCAGCAGCCGGACAGGGGAAGAGCAGTACTTC | CASSRTGEEQYF
- | many | TRBJ2-1 | TRBV28 | 14 | TGTGCCAGCAGCTACTCCCCCGTGACCGGGGAGCAGTTCTTC | CASSYSPVTGEQFF
TRBD1 | - | TRBJ1-1 | TRBV19 | 14 | TGTGCCAGTAGCAGGGACAGGGGGGACACTGAAGCTTTCTTT | CASSRDRGDTEAFF
- | many | TRBJ1-5 | TRBV30 | 14 | TGTGCCTGGAGTCGGGAGATGAGCAATCAGCCCCAGCATTTT | CAWSREMSNQPQHF
TRBD2 | many | TRBJ2-1 | TRBV7-9 | 16 | TGTGCCAGCAGCTTTTTGCACGGGAGGGTTGGGAATGAGCAGTTCTTC | CASSFLHGRVGNEQFF
TRBD1 | - | TRBJ2-1 | TRBV6-2/TRBV6-3 | 17 | TGTGCCAGCAGTTACTCTTCCGGGACAGGGGCCGTCAATGAGCAGTTCTTC | CASSYSSGTGAVNEQFF
- | many | TRBJ2-5 | TRBV7-9 | 14 | TGTGCCAGCAGCTTCCTCGGAGCCCAAGAGACCCAGTACTTC | CASSFLGAQETQYF
- | - | TRBJ2-2 | TRBV5-2 | 16 | TGTGCCAGCATCTTGTTTTGGACGGGGAACACCGGGGAGCTGTTTTTT | CASILFWTGNTGELFF
- | many | TRBJ2-7 | TRBV12-3/TRBV12-4 | 14 | TGTGCCAGCAGTTTAGCAGGGCAGGCCTACGAGCAGTACTTC | CASSLAGQAYEQYF
- | medium-sized | TRBJ1-1 | TRBV20-1 | 11 | TGCAGTGCTAGAGGGCGGGAGGAAGCTTTCTTT | CSARGREEAFF
- | many | TRBJ1-4 | TRBV18 | 14 | TGTGCCAGCTCTTCCAGTCCAACTAATGAAAAACTGTTTTTT | CASSSSPTNEKLFF
TRBD1 | many | TRBJ1-2 | TRBV29-1 | 15 | TGCAGCGTTGATACGAGACAGGGGCCGTCCTATGGCTACACCTTC | CSVDTRQGPSYGYTF
- | many | TRBJ1-1 | TRBV19 | 16 | TGTGCCAGTATCGGGCGGGAGGGCTCCATGAACACTGAAGCTTTCTTT | CASIGREGSMNTEAFF
- | many | TRBJ1-2 | TRBV5-4 | 15 | TGTGCCAGCAGCTTGGTACGGGGGGCTCACTATGGCTACACCTTC | CASSLVRGAHYGYTF
- | - | TRBJ2-2 | TRBV7-9 | 14 | TGTGCCAGCAGCTTAGCGGTCTACACCGGGGAGCTGTTTTTT | CASSLAVYTGELFF
TRBD2 | - | TRBJ2-7 | TRBV12-3/TRBV12-4 | 15 | TGTGCCAGCAGTTTGAGCGGGGGCACGGCCTACGAGCAGTACTTC | CASSLSGGTAYEQYF
- | many | TRBJ1-5 | TRBV12-5 | 14 | TGTGCTAGTTGCGGGGACACCTGGGATCAGCCCCAGCATTTT | CASCGDTWDQPQHF
- | few | TRBJ2-7 | TRBV10-3 | 14 | TGTGCCATCAGTGAACAGGGAAGATTGTACGAGCAGTACTTC | CAISEQGRLYEQYF
- | many | TRBJ2-7 | TRBV11-2 | 16 | TGTGCCAGCGCCGGACAGGGACTAACCAACTCCTACGAGCAGTACTTC | CASAGQGLTNSYEQYF
- | many | TRBJ1-4 | TRBV19 | 15 | TGTGCCAGTAGTATCATGGGGGAGGAACTCGAAAAACTGTTTTTT | CASSIMGEELEKLFF
TRBD1 | many | TRBJ2-2 | TRBV5-1 | 16 | TGCGCCAGCAGCGCCAGACAGGGCCGGGACACCGGGGAGCTGTTTTTT | CASSARQGRDTGELFF
TRBD1 | many | TRBJ2-3 | TRBV5-1 | 16 | TGCGCCAGCAGCCCTCGCTTAACAGGGGGTGTAGATACGCAGTATTTT | CASSPRLTGGVDTQYF
- | - | TRBJ2-3 | TRBV12-5 | 13 | TGTGCTAGTGGACTGCCCGCGTCCGATACGCAGTATTTT | CASGLPASDTQYF
- | few | TRBJ2-1 | TRBV5-1 | 12 | TGCGCCGCCGGGGCTCTGGGGGATGAGCAGTTCTTC | CAAGALGDEQFF
- | many | TRBJ2-7 | TRBV6-1 | 16 | TGTGCCAGCAGTCAAAACGACCCCCGGAGCTCCTACGAGCAGTACTTC | CASSQNDPRSSYEQYF
- | - | TRBJ1-2 | TRBV20-1 | 11 | TGCAGTGCTAGCTTCGCTGGCGGCTACACCTTC | CSASFAGGYTF